A selection of T cell receptor beta chains follows, all from one sample in a study of blood T cell repertoires in COVID-19. Measured with immunoSEQ multiplex PCR; TCRdb has only the in-frame clones, and not every one. The data hold around 92,000 clones, with 75% to 90% observed a single time. Input material: peripheral blood. These receptors were taken from a woman of 80 years or more with active COVID-19. Both conserved end residues are part of each CDR3. D genes are given only for firm matches. For some rows the clone size is stated as once, few or many, or as a class when expanded; others skip it.

>-|TRBJ1-5|TRBV7-9|few
CASSLDGGRQPQHF
TGTGCCAGCAGCTTAGACGGGGGGCGACAGCCCCAGCATTTT
>TRBD1|TRBJ1-6|TRBV5-1|few
CASSPGQGVSPLHF
TGCGCCAGCAGCCCAGGACAGGGAGTCTCACCCCTCCACTTT
>-|TRBJ2-4|TRBV9|-
CASSVGAIPAKNIQYF
TGTGCCAGCAGCGTAGGTGCTATCCCAGCCAAAAACATTCAGTACTTC
>-|TRBJ2-7|TRBV28|-
CASLGWRRTSYEQYF
TGTGCCAGCTTGGGTTGGAGGCGGACCTCCTACGAGCAGTACTTC
>-|TRBJ2-2|TRBV2|few
CASKHREGTGELFF
TGTGCCAGCAAGCACCGCGAGGGCACCGGGGAGCTGTTTTTT
>TRBD1|TRBJ2-3|TRBV5-1|-
CASGWDRPTDTQYF
TGCGCCAGCGGTTGGGACAGGCCCACAGATACGCAGTATTTT
>-|TRBJ1-2|TRBV7-9|-
CASSRDSDYGYTF
TGTGCCAGCAGCCGTGACAGCGACTATGGCTACACCTTC
>-|TRBJ2-7|TRBV6-6|-
CASSPLGGSGYEQYF
TGTGCCAGCAGTCCCTTAGGTGGGAGTGGGTACGAGCAGTACTTC
>-|TRBJ2-5|TRBV5-4|-
CASSLGVETQYF
TGTGCCAGCAGCTTAGGGGTGGAGACCCAGTACTTC
>TRBD2|TRBJ2-3|TRBV28|-
CASSLGLAGVLDTQYF
TGTGCCAGCAGTTTGGGGCTAGCGGGAGTTTTGGATACGCAGTATTTT
>TRBD2|TRBJ2-2|TRBV10-3|-
CAISESGLAGGNTGELFF
TGTGCCATCAGTGAGTCAGGACTAGCGGGCGGGAACACCGGGGAGCTGTTTTTT
>-|TRBJ2-3|TRBV7-9|-
CASSPYAAADTQYF
TGTGCCAGCAGCCCCTATGCCGCGGCCGATACGCAGTATTTT
>-|TRBJ2-1|TRBV24-1|-
CATSDNAASSYNEQFF
TGTGCCACCAGTGATAACGCAGCGAGCTCCTACAATGAGCAGTTCTTC
>-|TRBJ2-5|TRBV5-4|-
CASSPGGPTQYF
TGTGCCAGCAGCCCCGGGGGGCCGACCCAGTACTTC
>-|TRBJ2-7|TRBV7-2|-
CASSLETGTYEQYF
TGTGCCAGCAGCCTAGAGACAGGAACCTACGAGCAGTACTTC
>-|TRBJ1-6|TRBV27|few
CASSFSGLGSPLHF
TGTGCCAGCAGTTTTTCAGGTCTCGGTTCACCCCTCCACTTT
>-|TRBJ1-1|TRBV7-2|-
CASSLEPLNTEAFF
TGTGCCAGCAGCTTAGAGCCTCTGAACACTGAAGCTTTCTTT
>TRBD1|TRBJ1-3|TRBV6-4|-
CASKARGSRGRSGNTIYF
TGTGCCAGCAAGGCGAGGGGGAGTAGGGGGCGCTCAGGAAACACCATATATTTT
>-|TRBJ2-2|TRBV11-3|-
CASSLGQGSGELFF
TGTGCCAGCAGCTTAGGCCAGGGCTCCGGGGAGCTGTTTTTT
>TRBD1|TRBJ2-6|TRBV7-6|-
CASSLRGPGANVLTF
TGTGCCAGCAGCTTGAGGGGGCCCGGGGCCAACGTCCTGACTTTC
>TRBD1|TRBJ1-2|TRBV28|-
CASSQDRDYGYTF
TGTGCCAGCAGTCAGGACAGGGACTATGGCTACACCTTC
>TRBD1|TRBJ1-5|TRBV27|-
CASSSRQGHQPQHF
TGTGCCAGCAGTTCGAGACAGGGGCATCAGCCCCAGCATTTT
>-|TRBJ2-1|TRBV14|-
CASSQEGPGFYNEQFF
TGTGCCAGCAGCCAAGAGGGGCCCGGATTCTACAATGAGCAGTTCTTC
>-|TRBJ1-5|TRBV6-1|-
CASSESPPQHF
TGTGCCAGCAGTGAATCTCCGCCCCAGCATTTT
>-|TRBJ2-3|TRBV5-1|-
CASSPARETDTQYF
TGCGCCAGCAGCCCCGCGCGGGAAACAGATACGCAGTATTTT
>-|TRBJ1-5|TRBV10-3|few
CATRSGGSNQPQHF
TGTGCCACCCGGAGCGGAGGTAGCAATCAGCCCCAGCATTTT
>TRBD2|TRBJ2-1|TRBV3-1/TRBV3-2|-
CASSQLGSGRANEQFF
TGTGCCAGCAGCCAGTTGGGCAGCGGGAGGGCCAATGAGCAGTTCTTC
>-|TRBJ2-1|TRBV28|-
CASWANNEQFF
TGTGCCAGCTGGGCTAACAATGAGCAGTTCTTC
>-|TRBJ2-1|TRBV24-1|once
CATSDLARSSYNEQFF
TGTGCCACCAGTGATTTGGCTAGGAGCTCCTACAATGAGCAGTTCTTC
>-|TRBJ2-7|TRBV5-1|-
CASSLTGDEQYF
TGCGCCAGCAGTTTGACAGGAGACGAGCAGTACTTC
>-|TRBJ2-3|TRBV19|-
CASTAGDTQYF
TGTGCCAGTACGGCAGGAGATACGCAGTATTTT
>-|TRBJ1-5|TRBV30|-
CAWSQRGAWRDSNQPQHF
TGTGCCTGGAGTCAGCGGGGGGCTTGGCGGGATAGCAATCAGCCCCAGCATTTT
>TRBD2|TRBJ2-1|TRBV28|once
CASSGRLASSYNEQFF
TGTGCCAGCAGTGGGAGACTAGCGAGCTCCTACAATGAGCAGTTCTTC
>-|TRBJ1-3|TRBV19|-
CASSTSPGRAEDTIYF
TGTGCCAGTAGTACCTCCCCCGGGAGGGCAGAGGACACCATATATTTT
>-|TRBJ2-7|TRBV7-2|-
CASSLAPGYEQYF
TGTGCCAGCAGCTTAGCGCCGGGTTACGAGCAGTACTTC
>-|TRBJ2-5|TRBV5-1|-
CASSRGGQETQYF
TGCGCCAGCAGCCGGGGTGGCCAAGAGACCCAGTACTTC
>TRBD2|TRBJ2-1|TRBV3-1/TRBV3-2|few
CASSQAGTSGRVGEQFF
TGTGCCAGCAGCCAAGCCGGGACTAGCGGGAGAGTCGGTGAGCAGTTCTTC
>TRBD1|TRBJ2-3|TRBV23-1|once
CASIRQGLPDTQYF
TGCGCCAGCATCAGACAGGGCCTACCAGATACGCAGTATTTT